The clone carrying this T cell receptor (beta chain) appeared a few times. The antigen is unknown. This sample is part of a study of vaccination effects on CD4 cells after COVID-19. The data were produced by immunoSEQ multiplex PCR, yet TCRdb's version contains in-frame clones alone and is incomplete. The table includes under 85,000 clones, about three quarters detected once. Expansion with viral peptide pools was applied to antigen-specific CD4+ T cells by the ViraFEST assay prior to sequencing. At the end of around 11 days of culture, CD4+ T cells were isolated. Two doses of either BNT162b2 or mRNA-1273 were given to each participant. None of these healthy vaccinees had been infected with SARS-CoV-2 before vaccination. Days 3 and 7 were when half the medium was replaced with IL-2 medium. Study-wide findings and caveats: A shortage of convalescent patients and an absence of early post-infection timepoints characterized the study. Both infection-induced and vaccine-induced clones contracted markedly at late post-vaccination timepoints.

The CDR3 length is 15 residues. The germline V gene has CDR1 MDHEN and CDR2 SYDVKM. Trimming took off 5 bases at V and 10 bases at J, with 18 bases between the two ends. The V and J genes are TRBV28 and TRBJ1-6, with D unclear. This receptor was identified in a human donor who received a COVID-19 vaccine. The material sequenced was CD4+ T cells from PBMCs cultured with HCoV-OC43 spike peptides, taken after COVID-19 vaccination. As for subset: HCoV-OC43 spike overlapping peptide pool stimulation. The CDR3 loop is CASSPVDPLGSPLHF. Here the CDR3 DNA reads TGTGCCAGCAGTCCCGTGGATCCTTTAGGATCACCCCTCCACTTT.